The sequence of this TCR beta chain was determined in a study of shared clonotypes between healthy human individuals. Comment on this clone: Its antigen is still unknown.

Study-wide points: Rarefaction demonstrated incomplete sorted-subset sequencing despite large depth.

The CDR3 extends over 16 amino acids. Germline CDR1 reads SGHRS; CDR2 reads YFSETQ. V lost 4 bases to trimming and J lost 7 bases; unmatched junction nucleotides: 14. Across several immunoSEQ plates, the genomic DNA of each subset was split evenly. Authors' methods: Owing to the provision of junction-only sequences devoid of quality scores by immunoSEQ, filtering differed. Some clones are missing from TCRdb's copy, which holds only in-frame ones; the method was immunoSEQ multiplex PCR. The DNA gave D and trimming, while V, J and clone size come from that table. The profile shows about 2.3 million clones, over 90% of them singletons. It was into CD45RA+ naive and CD45RA-negative memory subsets that the CD4+ cells were split.

The chain joins TRBV5-1 to TRBJ1-5, with 7 bases matching TRBD1. This sequence was found in a young man in good health. Some clones in this sample may be carry-over from other donors' samples. Sequenced input: naive CD4+ T cells from PBMCs. Subset noted: CD45RA+ positively selected. CDR3 nucleotides: TGCGCCAGCAGCCCGACCCCGACAGGGCGAGGGCAGCCCCAGCATTTT. It specifies CASSPTPTGRGQPQHF.